This TCR beta chain was captured by sequencing in a study of Graves' ophthalmopathy and Graves' hyperthyroidism. Turning to the study itself: Peripheral blood was collected at initial diagnosis, before any treatment. Points from the study as a whole: Among thyroid clonotypes expanded above 0.001 frequency, most also appeared in blood. This model predicted ophthalmopathy progression (sensitivity 70.59%, specificity around 72%).

Hyperthyroidism was classified as stable if no ophthalmopathy occurred within 18 months of follow-up. RNA transcripts served as template for amplifying TCR beta CDR3 sequences. In the first round, RT-PCR was carried out with HTBI primers, and a multiplex PCR formed the second round. TCRdb redid the calling of the multiplex PCR reads with MiXCR, one entry per CDR3 protein. The profile covers under 800,000 distinct CDR3 sequences, with 22% appearing a single time and about 6.6% taken by the ten largest. The table lists this clonotype with many counts. Its antigen is still unknown. The origin of this receptor is a woman between 18 and 30 years old with stable Graves' hyperthyroidism. Some clones in this sample may be carry-over from other donors' samples. The sample consisted of peripheral blood.

The CDR3 protein is CASSFGQGGGTEAFF. CDR3 nucleotide sequence: TGCGCCAGCAGCTTCGGACAGGGGGGCGGCACTGAAGCTTTCTTT. The chain has TRBV5-1 and TRBJ1-1; TRBD1 matches 10 bases. Germline V gene lookup returns CDR1 SGHRS and CDR2 YFSETQ. Trimming at V came to 2 bases and at J to 4 bases, leaving 5 bases not matched to a gene. CDR3 length: 15 amino acids.